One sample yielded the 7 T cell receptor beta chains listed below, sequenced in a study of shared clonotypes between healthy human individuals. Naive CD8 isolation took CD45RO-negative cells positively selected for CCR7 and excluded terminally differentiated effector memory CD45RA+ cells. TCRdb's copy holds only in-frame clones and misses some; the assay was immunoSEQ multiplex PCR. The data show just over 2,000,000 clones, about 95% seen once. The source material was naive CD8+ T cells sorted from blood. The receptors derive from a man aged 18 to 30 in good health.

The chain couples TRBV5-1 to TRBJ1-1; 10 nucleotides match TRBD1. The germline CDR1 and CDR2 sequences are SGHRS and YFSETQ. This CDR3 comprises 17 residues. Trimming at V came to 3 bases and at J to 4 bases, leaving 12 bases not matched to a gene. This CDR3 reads CASSSGQGVVLATEAFF. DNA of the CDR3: TGCGCCAGCAGCTCTGGACAGGGGGTGGTTCTTGCCACTGAAGCTTTCTTT.

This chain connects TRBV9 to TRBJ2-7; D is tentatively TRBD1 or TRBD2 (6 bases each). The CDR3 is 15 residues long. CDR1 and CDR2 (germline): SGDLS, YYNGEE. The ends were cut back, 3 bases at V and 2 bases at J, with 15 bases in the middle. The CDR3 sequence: CASSAHGGTTYEQYF. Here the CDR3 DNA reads TGTGCCAGCAGCGCCCATGGAGGGACAACCTACGAGCAGTACTTC. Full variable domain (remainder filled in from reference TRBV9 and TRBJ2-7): DSGVTQTPKHLITATGQRVTLRCSPRSGDLSVYWYQQSLDQGLQFLIQYYNGEERAKGNILERFSAQQFPDLHSELNLSSLELGDSALYFCASSAHGGTTYEQYFGPGTRLTVT.

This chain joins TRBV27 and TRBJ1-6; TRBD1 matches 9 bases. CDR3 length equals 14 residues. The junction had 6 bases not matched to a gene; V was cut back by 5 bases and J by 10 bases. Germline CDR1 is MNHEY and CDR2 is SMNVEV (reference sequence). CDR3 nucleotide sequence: TGTGCCAGCAGTGTACAGGGGGCTTTGTCACCCCTCCACTTT. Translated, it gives CASSVQGALSPLHF.

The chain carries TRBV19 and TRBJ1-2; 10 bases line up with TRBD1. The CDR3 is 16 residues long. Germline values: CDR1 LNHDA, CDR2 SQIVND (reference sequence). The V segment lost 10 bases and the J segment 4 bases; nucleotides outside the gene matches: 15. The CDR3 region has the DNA TGTGCCACCACTCTGACCGGGACAGGGGACCTCTATGGCTACACCTTC. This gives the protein CATTLTGTGDLYGYTF.

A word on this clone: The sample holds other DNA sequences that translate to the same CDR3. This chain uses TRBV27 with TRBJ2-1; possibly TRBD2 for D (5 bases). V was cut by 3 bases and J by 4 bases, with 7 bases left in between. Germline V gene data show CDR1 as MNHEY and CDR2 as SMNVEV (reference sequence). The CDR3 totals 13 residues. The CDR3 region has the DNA TGTGCCAGCAGTTTGGGGAGTTACAATGAGCAGTTCTTC. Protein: CASSLGSYNEQFF.

The CDR3 loop reads CASSQDRVPDTEAFF. The CDR3 DNA reads as TGTGCCAGCAGCCAGGACAGGGTTCCCGACACTGAAGCTTTCTTT. The rearrangement links TRBV4-2 to TRBJ1-1; TRBD1 matches at 8 bases. V lost 3 bases, J lost 3 bases, and 6 bases stayed unmatched. This CDR3 contains 15 residues. Germline lookup yields CDR1 LGHNA and CDR2 YNFKEQ.

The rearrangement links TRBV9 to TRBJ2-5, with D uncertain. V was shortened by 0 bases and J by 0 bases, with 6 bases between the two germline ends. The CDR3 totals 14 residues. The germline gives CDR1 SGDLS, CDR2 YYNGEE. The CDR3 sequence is CASSVEWYQETQYF. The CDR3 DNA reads TGTGCCAGCAGCGTAGAATGGTACCAAGAGACCCAGTACTTC.